These T cell receptor delta chains were read from a single sample in a study of Vδ1+ human thymocytes. TCRdb called clones anew from the multiplex PCR reads with CATT. The table has 45,000 to 75,000 delta-chain clones, more than 12% seen once; the top ten hold approximately 0.4%. The sequenced sample consisted of Vdelta1+ gamma-delta thymocytes from the thymus. All receptors come from a girl younger than two who had congenital heart surgery. The CDR3 runs from the conserved cysteine through the conserved F or W. Fields, in order: V gene, J gene, clone size, D gene, CDR3 protein, CDR3 DNA. D genes are given only for firm matches. Size values are once, few and many counts, or a class for expanded clones, and some rows have none.

V gene: TRDV1
J gene: TRDJ1
clone size: NA
D gene: TRDD2
CDR3 protein: CALGSNRPSWFGRGTDKLIF
CDR3 DNA: TGTGCTCTTGGGTCTAACCGGCCTTCCTGGTTTGGGAGGGGGACCGATAAACTCATCTTT

V gene: TRDV1
J gene: TRDJ1
clone size: NA
D gene: TRDD3
CDR3 protein: CALVVWGHPTLLGVTDKPIF
CDR3 DNA: TGTGCTCTTGTAGTTTGGGGTCATCCTACCTTACTGGGGGTCACCGATAAACCCATCTTT

V gene: TRDV1
J gene: TRDJ1
clone size: NA
D gene: TRDD3
CDR3 protein: CALGERPFDLPWGIRTDTDKLTF
CDR3 DNA: TGTGCTCTTGGGGAACGCCCTTTTGACCTTCCCTGGGGGATACGAACGGACACCGATAAACTCACCTTT

V gene: TRDV1
J gene: TRDJ1
clone size: NA
D gene: NA
CDR3 protein: CALGELFQGLLIF
CDR3 DNA: TGTGCTCTTGGGGAACTCTTCCAGGGGCTTCTCATCTTT

V gene: TRAV29/DV5
J gene: TRDJ1
clone size: NA
D gene: TRDD3
CDR3 protein: CAGPLPQHGRVLGGYTDKLIF
CDR3 DNA: TGTGCCGGACCTCTTCCCCAACACGGGCGGGTACTGGGGGGGTACACCGATAAACTCATCTTT

V gene: TRDV1
J gene: TRDJ1
clone size: NA
D gene: TRDD3
CDR3 protein: CALGEGAYWGTRYTDKLIF
CDR3 DNA: TGTGCTCTTGGGGAAGGGGCGTACTGGGGGACCCGGTACACCGATAAACTCATCTTT

V gene: TRDV1
J gene: TRDJ1
clone size: few
D gene: TRDD3
CDR3 protein: CALGELGRRAYTGEGYTDKLIF
CDR3 DNA: TGTGCTCTTGGGGAACTAGGAAGGCGTGCCTACACTGGGGAGGGGTACACCGATAAACTCATCTTT

V gene: TRDV1
J gene: TRDJ1
clone size: few
D gene: TRDD2
CDR3 protein: CALGERGLPTYLLPTLIF
CDR3 DNA: TGTGCTCTTGGGGAAAGGGGGCTTCCTACGTACCTACTGCCCACGCTCATCTTT

V gene: TRDV1
J gene: TRDJ1
clone size: NA
D gene: TRDD2
CDR3 protein: CALGEAPPSYVILDQPYTDKLIF
CDR3 DNA: TGTGCTCTTGGGGAGGCCCCCCCTTCCTACGTTATACTTGACCAGCCCTACACCGATAAACTCATCTTT

V gene: TRDV1
J gene: TRDJ1
clone size: NA
D gene: TRDD3
CDR3 protein: CALGELEGIRTYTDKLIF
CDR3 DNA: TGTGCTCTTGGGGAACTGGAGGGGATACGGACGTACACCGATAAACTCATCTTT

V gene: TRDV1
J gene: TRDJ1
clone size: NA
D gene: NA
CDR3 protein: CALGSRHGHTDKLIF
CDR3 DNA: TGTGCTCTTGGGAGCCGCCATGGGCACACCGATAAACTCATCTTT

V gene: TRDV1
J gene: TRDJ1
clone size: NA
D gene: NA
CDR3 protein: CALRELYQGSSFERGNLYTDKLIF
CDR3 DNA: TGTGCTCTTAGGGAACTATATCAGGGGTCTTCCTTCGAACGGGGAAACTTGTACACCGATAAACTCATCTTT

V gene: TRDV1
J gene: TRDJ1
clone size: NA
D gene: NA
CDR3 protein: CALGSAFLTPGITDKLIF
CDR3 DNA: TGTGCTCTTGGGTCGGCCTTCCTAACGCCGGGGATAACCGATAAACTCATCTTT

V gene: TRDV1
J gene: TRDJ1
clone size: once
D gene: NA
CDR3 protein: CALGELTLIPAGGDKLIF
CDR3 DNA: TGTGCTCTTGGGGAACTCACACTAATACCCGCCGGGGGCGATAAACTCATCTTT

V gene: TRDV1
J gene: TRDJ1
clone size: NA
D gene: TRDD3
CDR3 protein: CALGNSIPPLYWGIREADKLIF
CDR3 DNA: TGTGCTCTTGGGAACTCGATACCCCCCTTATACTGGGGGATCAGAGAAGCCGATAAACTCATCTTT

V gene: TRDV1
J gene: TRDJ1
clone size: few
D gene: NA
CDR3 protein: CALGESHTKTLGGLYKLIF
CDR3 DNA: TGTGCTCTTGGGGAATCACACACAAAAACTTTAGGGGGGTTGTATAAACTCATCTTT